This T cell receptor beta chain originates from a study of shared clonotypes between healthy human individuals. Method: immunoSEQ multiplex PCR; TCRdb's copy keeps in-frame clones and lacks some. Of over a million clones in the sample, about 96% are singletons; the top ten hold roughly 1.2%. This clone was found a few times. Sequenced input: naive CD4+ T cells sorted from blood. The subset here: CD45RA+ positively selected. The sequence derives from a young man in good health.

CDR3 coding DNA: TGTGCCAGCAGCTTCAGGGGTGGTGAGACCCAGTACTTC. Protein sequence: CASSFRGGETQYF. The chain links TRBV7-8 to TRBJ2-5; the D gene is possibly TRBD1 (6 bases). Germline CDR1 and CDR2: SGHVS and FQNEAQ. V lost 3 bases to trimming and J lost 5 bases, with 10 bases between them. The CDR3 length is 13 residues.